The next 6 T cell receptor beta chains were all read from a single sample in a study of blood T cell repertoires in COVID-19. Repertoires were generated with immunoSEQ multiplex PCR, while TCRdb's copy carries only in-frame clones and drops some. The data hold around 120,000 clones, with 83% observed a single time. What was sequenced was peripheral blood. Receptors were obtained from a man aged 25 to 40 with acute or convalescent COVID-19.

This clone was counted at least ten times. The rearrangement links TRBV7-9 to TRBJ1-1; no reliable D call. Trimming took off 4 bases at V and 11 bases at J, with 11 bases between the two ends. This CDR3 comprises 11 residues. The germline gives CDR1 SEHNR, CDR2 FQNEAQ (reference sequence). CDR3 coding DNA: TGTGCCAGCAGCTGGGGAGAGAGGGCTTTCTTT. The encoded protein is CASSWGERAFF.

V is TRBV13 and J is TRBJ2-1, with 9 nucleotides matching TRBD1. Germline V gene lookup returns CDR1 PRHDT and CDR2 FYEKMQ (reference sequence). The CDR3 is 14 residues long. Unmatched junction bases numbered 6, after V lost 5 bases and J lost 7 bases. In nucleotides, the CDR3 is TGTGCCAGCAGCCCCGGGACAGGGAGGAATGAGCAGTTCTTC. Protein: CASSPGTGRNEQFF.

The chain is built from TRBV29-1 and TRBJ2-3; 15 nucleotides line up with TRBD2. The germline V gene has CDR1 SQVTM and CDR2 ANQGSEA. The CDR3 extends over 18 amino acids. The junction had 11 bases not matched to a gene; V was cut back by 6 bases and J by 1 base. The CDR3 sequence: CSVQRGLAGGRGTDTQYF. The CDR3, as DNA: TGCAGCGTCCAAAGAGGACTAGCGGGAGGGCGAGGCACAGATACGCAGTATTTT.

The sample holds one count of this clone. The chain links TRBV19 to TRBJ1-1, with D uncertain. The length of the CDR3 is 13 residues. Per the germline V gene, CDR1 is LNHDA and CDR2 is SQIVND (reference sequence). V dropped 6 bases and J dropped 4 bases, with 12 bases sitting between them. Here the CDR3 DNA reads TGTGCCAGTAGGGGAATCGGAGGCACTGAAGCTTTCTTT. Its protein product is CASRGIGGTEAFF.

The chain combines TRBV7-2 with TRBJ2-1, with TRBD2 matching 10 bases. The CDR3 runs 16 residues. V was pared by 0 bases and J by 6 bases, with 5 bases of the junction left unmatched. Germline CDR1 and CDR2: SGHTA and FQGNSA. The CDR3 is CASSLAPAGGFNEQFF. CDR3 in DNA: TGTGCCAGCAGCTTAGCGCCAGCGGGGGGGTTCAATGAGCAGTTCTTC.

The rearrangement joins TRBV7-9 to TRBJ1-1; D possibly corresponds to TRBD1 (6 bases). The CDR3 length is 13 residues. Germline lookup yields CDR1 SEHNR and CDR2 FQNEAQ (reference sequence). The V end was cut by 5 bases, the J end by 5 bases, with 12 bases between. The CDR3 DNA sequence: TGTGCCAGCAGCGCCGCAGGGGTGACTGAAGCTTTCTTT. Translating gives CASSAAGVTEAFF. The full variable domain, completed using reference TRBV7-9 and TRBJ1-1, is DTGVSQNPRHKITKRGQNVTFRCDPISEHNRLYWYRQTLGQGPEFLTYFQNEAQLEKSRLLSDRFSAERPKGSFSTLEIQRTEQGDSAMYLCASSAAGVTEAFFGQGTRLTVV.